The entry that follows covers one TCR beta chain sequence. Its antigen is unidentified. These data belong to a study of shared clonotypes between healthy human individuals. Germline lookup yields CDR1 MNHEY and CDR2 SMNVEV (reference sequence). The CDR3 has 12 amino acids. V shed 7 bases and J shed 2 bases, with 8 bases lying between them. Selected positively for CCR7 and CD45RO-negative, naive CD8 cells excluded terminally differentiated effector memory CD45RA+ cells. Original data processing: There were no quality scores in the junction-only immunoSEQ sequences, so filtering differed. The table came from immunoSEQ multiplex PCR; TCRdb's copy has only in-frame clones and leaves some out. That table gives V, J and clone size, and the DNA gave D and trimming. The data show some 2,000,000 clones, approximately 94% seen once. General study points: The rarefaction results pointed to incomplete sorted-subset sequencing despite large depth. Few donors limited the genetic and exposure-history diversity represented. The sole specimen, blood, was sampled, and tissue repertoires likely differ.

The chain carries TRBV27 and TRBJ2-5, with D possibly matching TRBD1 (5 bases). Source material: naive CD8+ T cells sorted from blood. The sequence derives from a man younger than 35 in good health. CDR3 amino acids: CASMGLQETQYF. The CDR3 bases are TGTGCCAGCATGGGGCTGCAAGAGACCCAGTACTTC.